The rows below give T cell receptor beta chains drawn from one sample of a study of T cells in Graves' hyperthyroidism and ophthalmopathy. Using its own MiXCR run on the multiplex PCR reads, TCRdb lists one record per CDR3 protein. The sample holds 480,000 or so distinct CDR3 sequences; around 15% are singletons and the top ten take less than 20%. The sample comprised blood. These receptors all come from a woman aged 18-29 years with Graves' hyperthyroidism. Each CDR3 is given with its conserved first and last residue. The D gene is left open where the match is weak. Rows may omit the clone size; those that give it use once, few, many or a size class.

>TRBJ1-2|TRBV12-3/TRBV12-4|many|-
CASSLGFRYGYTF
TGTGCCAGCAGTTTGGGGTTCCGCTATGGCTACACCTTC
>TRBJ1-2|TRBV12-5|many|-
CASALPRGEFYGYTF
TGTGCTAGTGCGCTCCCCCGGGGGGAATTCTATGGCTACACCTTC
>TRBJ1-2|TRBV30|many|-
CAWSPGPEGYTF
TGTGCCTGGAGCCCCGGGCCAGAGGGCTACACCTTC
>TRBJ1-1|TRBV29-1|many|-
CSVLGGRPNTEAFF
TGCAGCGTGCTCGGAGGACGGCCGAACACTGAAGCTTTCTTT
>TRBJ1-5|TRBV4-1|many|-
CASSPSIGGSNQPQHF
TGCGCCAGCAGCCCGAGTATCGGGGGTAGCAATCAGCCCCAGCATTTT
>TRBJ2-1|TRBV11-2|many|TRBD2
CASRRVSGRVNEQFF
TGTGCCAGCAGGCGGGTAAGCGGGAGAGTCAATGAGCAGTTCTTC
>TRBJ2-2|TRBV12-3/TRBV12-4|many|TRBD1
CASSSTTGGHLFTGELFF
TGTGCCAGCAGTTCAACGACAGGGGGCCACCTTTTCACCGGGGAGCTGTTTTTT
>TRBJ2-2|TRBV5-1|few|-
CASSSNGELFF
TGCGCCAGCAGCTCGAACGGGGAGCTGTTTTTT
>TRBJ2-7|TRBV24-1|many|TRBD2
CATSDGTSGYTYEQYF
TGTGCCACCAGTGATGGGACTAGCGGGTATACCTACGAGCAGTACTTC
>TRBJ1-4|TRBV5-1|many|-
CASSSNTVSNEKLFF
TGCGCCAGCAGCTCCAACACCGTCTCGAATGAAAAACTGTTTTTT
>TRBJ1-5|TRBV2|many|TRBD1
CASNQGQLDQPQHF
TGTGCCAGCAATCAGGGACAGCTAGATCAGCCCCAGCATTTT
>TRBJ1-5|TRBV2|many|-
CASKSPDSAVGQPQHF
TGTGCCAGCAAGTCACCAGACAGCGCAGTAGGCCAGCCCCAGCATTTT
>TRBJ1-2|TRBV12-3/TRBV12-4|many|-
CASSFPGTPYGYTF
TGTGCCAGCAGTTTTCCCGGGACACCCTATGGCTACACCTTC
>TRBJ1-1|TRBV11-2|many|TRBD1
CASSLGQPHNGAFF
TGTGCCAGCAGCTTGGGACAGCCACATAATGGGGCTTTCTTT
>TRBJ1-2|TRBV28|many|-
CASSLRTAYGYTF
TGTGCCAGCAGTTTGAGGACAGCCTATGGCTACACCTTC
>TRBJ1-1|TRBV29-1|many|-
CSVTRTANTEAFF
TGCAGCGTGACCCGGACAGCGAACACTGAAGCTTTCTTT
>TRBJ1-1|TRBV19|-|-
CASSMGASYTEAFF
TGTGCCAGTAGTATGGGCGCCAGTTACACTGAAGCTTTCTTT
>TRBJ1-2|TRBV27|many|TRBD1
CASSLGSRGPSYGYTF
TGTGCCAGCAGTTTAGGTTCCAGGGGGCCATCATATGGCTACACCTTC
>TRBJ1-1|TRBV6-1|-|-
CASREPGNTEAFF
TGTGCCAGCAGGGAGCCCGGGAACACTGAAGCTTTCTTT
>TRBJ2-3|TRBV12-3/TRBV12-4|-|TRBD2
CASTYTPGTSILSDTQYF
TGTGCCAGCACCTACACCCCCGGGACTAGCATTCTTTCAGATACGCAGTATTTT
>TRBJ1-5|TRBV7-8|many|TRBD1
CASSTRQGNGNQPQHF
TGTGCCAGCAGCACCCGACAGGGGAATGGCAATCAGCCCCAGCATTTT
>TRBJ2-3|TRBV7-8|many|-
CASSLREGSSTDTQYF
TGTGCCAGCAGCCTAAGAGAGGGGTCTAGCACAGATACGCAGTATTTT
>TRBJ1-1|TRBV3-1|few|-
CASSQNLLGAEAFF
TGTGCCAGCAGCCAAAATCTCCTAGGGGCTGAAGCTTTCTTT
>TRBJ1-1|TRBV11-2|many|-
CASSLGGLANTEAFF
TGTGCCAGCAGCTTAGGGGGGCTGGCGAACACTGAAGCTTTCTTT
>TRBJ2-2|TRBV30|many|TRBD2
CAWRKLAGGSGELFF
TGTGCCTGGAGAAAGCTAGCGGGAGGGTCCGGGGAGCTGTTTTTT
>TRBJ2-3|TRBV11-2|many|TRBD1
CASSSGQGADTQYF
TGTGCCAGCAGCTCAGGACAGGGTGCAGATACGCAGTATTTT
>TRBJ2-3|TRBV3-1|-|TRBD2
CASSPGLAEVSTDTQYF
TGTGCCAGCAGCCCCGGACTAGCGGAGGTTAGCACAGATACGCAGTATTTT
>TRBJ1-5|TRBV9|-|-
CASSAGGTGPQHF
TGTGCCAGCAGCGCCGGAGGGACGGGGCCCCAGCATTTT
>TRBJ1-5|TRBV6-5|few|TRBD1
CASSYGTGDQPQHF
TGTGCCAGCAGTTACGGGACAGGTGATCAGCCCCAGCATTTT
>TRBJ1-5|TRBV12-3/TRBV12-4|many|-
CASSLQGKLRPQHF
TGTGCCAGCAGCTTACAGGGCAAACTCCGGCCCCAGCATTTT
>TRBJ1-1|TRBV25-1|few|-
CASSGEARNTEAFF
TGTGCCAGCAGTGGTGAAGCGAGGAACACTGAAGCTTTCTTT
>TRBJ1-1|TRBV7-2|many|-
CASSTRRGENTEAFF
TGTGCCAGCAGCACCCGCAGGGGAGAGAACACTGAAGCTTTCTTT
>TRBJ1-2|TRBV3-1|few|-
CASSQVWGGTNYGYTF
TGTGCCAGCAGCCAAGTTTGGGGGGGCACTAACTATGGCTACACCTTC
>TRBJ1-5|TRBV5-1|many|TRBD1
CASSISGQANQPQHF
TGCGCCAGCAGCATTTCGGGACAGGCAAATCAGCCCCAGCATTTT
>TRBJ2-1|TRBV2|-|-
CASSVTTQLSYNEQFF
TGTGCCAGCAGTGTGACTACTCAACTCTCCTACAATGAGCAGTTCTTC
>TRBJ1-6|TRBV6-1|-|-
CASSVRGAHF
TGTGCCAGCAGTGTGCGGGGAGCCCACTTT
>TRBJ1-4|TRBV6-1|many|-
CASGVLSTTNEKLFF
TGTGCCAGCGGGGTTTTGTCGACAACTAATGAAAAACTGTTTTTT
>TRBJ2-5|TRBV6-5|-|-
CASSYSGRAAETQYF
TGTGCCAGCAGTTACTCAGGCAGGGCCGCGGAGACCCAGTACTTC
>TRBJ1-1|TRBV6-5|many|-
CASSYRGLNTEAFF
TGTGCCAGCAGTTACAGAGGGCTTAACACTGAAGCTTTCTTT
>TRBJ2-1|TRBV27|-|TRBD2
CASSFLGLGNEQFF
TGTGCCAGCAGTTTCCTGGGACTAGGCAATGAGCAGTTCTTC
>TRBJ2-6|TRBV10-3|few|TRBD1
CAISEFQEGTGGISGANVLTF
TGTGCCATCAGTGAGTTTCAAGAGGGGACAGGGGGAATCTCTGGGGCCAACGTCCTGACTTTC
>TRBJ2-1|TRBV9|many|-
CASSQTGLGPDEQFF
TGTGCCAGCAGCCAAACCGGTTTAGGGCCGGATGAGCAGTTCTTC
>TRBJ2-5|TRBV7-9|many|TRBD2
CASSFGLAGKETQYF
TGTGCCAGCAGCTTCGGACTAGCGGGGAAAGAGACCCAGTACTTC